This paragraph covers one TCR beta chain sequence. Its matching antigen is unknown. Deletions cut 8 bases from V and 11 bases from J, with 18 bases between. Germline lookup yields CDR1 MNHNS and CDR2 SASEGT. This CDR3 contains 12 residues. This specimen comes from a study of a mutant IDH1 vaccine in newly diagnosed glioma. Whole-study findings and limits: Vaccine-induced immune responses occurred in more than 80% of patients.

The method was immunoSEQ multiplex PCR; TCRdb's version includes in-frame clones alone and lacks a portion of them. This sample has some 130,000 clones, with roughly 75% found just once. Time point meaning: week 11, during vaccination. What each vaccine dose contained was 300 ug of mutant IDH1 20-mer peptide, accompanied by topical imiquimod. The source was PBMCs, collected from a glioma patient whose treatment included an IDH1 peptide vaccine. The J gene is TRBJ2-5, the V gene TRBV6-1, with D possibly TRBD1 on 6 matching bases. The sequence derives from a man aged 40-49 years with glioma. The DNA of the CDR3 is TGTGCCAGCTCGGACAGCCTTATAGAGCAGTACTTC. This gives the protein CASSDSLIEQYF.